This TCR beta chain was documented in a study of shared clonotypes between healthy human individuals. Across the study: The donor group consisted of a couple of women and three men, aged 18 to 49.

About this clone itself: Its target is not known.

The CDR3 length is 13 residues. Germline assignment: CDR1 SGHNT and CDR2 YENEEA. Trimming took off 0 bases at V and 6 bases at J, with 9 bases between the two ends. Repertoires were generated with immunoSEQ multiplex PCR, while TCRdb's copy carries only in-frame clones and drops some. Of roughly 680,000 clones detected, roughly 72% appear once; the ten largest clones hold more than 1.5%. The study, taken as a whole, reports: Limitation of the genetic and exposure-history diversity represented came from the few donors. Sorted-subset sequencing, rarefaction showed, was incomplete despite large depth. Deeper or shallower sequencing was expected to change how clonotypes are shared among donors.

This rearrangement joins TRBV11-3 to TRBJ2-7; no clear D gene. The receptor was derived from a young woman in good health. Source material: memory CD4+ T cells sorted from blood. Subset of the sample: CD45RA-negative fraction. The CDR3 region is CASSLDYSREQYF. The DNA of the CDR3 is TGTGCCAGCAGCTTAGACTACAGTCGCGAGCAGTACTTC.